Sequencing of this TCR beta chain was carried out in a study of blood T cell repertoires in COVID-19. Study in general: Whether acute or convalescent, the COVID-19 samples came from the United States, Italy and Spain.

Either two negative PCRs, clearance, or symptom resolution qualified Cohort 3 donors as recovered. Authors' methods: Amplification from reference gene primers served as the basis for estimated nucleated cell counts. The data were produced by immunoSEQ multiplex PCR, yet TCRdb's version contains in-frame clones alone and is incomplete. That table gives V, J and clone size, and the DNA gave D and trimming. The sample records approximately 350,000 clones, less than 90% being singletons. CDR3 length: 12 residues. Per the germline V gene, CDR1 is MDHEN and CDR2 is SYDVKM. Trimming pared 8 bases from V and 0 bases from J, leaving 6 bases between.

This TCR was recovered from a woman aged 25 to 39 who had recovered from COVID-19. The material sequenced was PBMCs or T cells enriched from blood (not recorded which). The chain joins TRBV28 to TRBJ2-3, with D possibly TRBD2 on 5 matching bases. CDR3 sequence: CASEGSTDTQYF. The CDR3 DNA is TGTGCCAGCGAGGGTAGCACAGATACGCAGTATTTT.